This TCR beta chain derives from a study of T cells in women clearing cervical HPV infection. Study summary: Controls' single incident HPV16 infection cleared within 12 months without precancer. Blood came at first lesion visit for cases, post-clearance for controls. Study observations and caveats: Repertoire richness, not evenness, was significantly elevated in CIN3+ cases versus controls.

Prevalent HPV16 infections were excluded; only incident single HPV16 infections included. This CDR3 is built from 15 residues. Germline-derived CDR1 and CDR2 are SEHNR and FQNEAQ (reference sequence). Trimming took 2 bases from V and 2 from J, leaving 12 bases between them. Some clones are missing from TCRdb's copy, which holds only in-frame ones; the method was immunoSEQ multiplex PCR. This repertoire comprises 30,000 or so clones; its ten largest clones make up about 3.5%. As for this clone: Its antigen is not known. The read terminates 3 residues before the CDR3 end, so the remaining end is supplied by the germline J gene.

Material for sequencing was blood buffy coat. The chain is built from TRBV7-9 and TRBJ2-5, with D possibly TRBD2 on 7 matching bases. The TCR originated in a woman between 18 and 70 years old with a cervical HPV16 infection that either progressed to CIN3+ or cleared (not recorded which). CDR3 DNA, as far as it was read: TGTGCCAGCAGCTTAACGGGGGGCAAGCAAGAGACC. Protein: CASSLTGGKQET. The full-length CDR3 reads as CASSLTGGKQETQYF.